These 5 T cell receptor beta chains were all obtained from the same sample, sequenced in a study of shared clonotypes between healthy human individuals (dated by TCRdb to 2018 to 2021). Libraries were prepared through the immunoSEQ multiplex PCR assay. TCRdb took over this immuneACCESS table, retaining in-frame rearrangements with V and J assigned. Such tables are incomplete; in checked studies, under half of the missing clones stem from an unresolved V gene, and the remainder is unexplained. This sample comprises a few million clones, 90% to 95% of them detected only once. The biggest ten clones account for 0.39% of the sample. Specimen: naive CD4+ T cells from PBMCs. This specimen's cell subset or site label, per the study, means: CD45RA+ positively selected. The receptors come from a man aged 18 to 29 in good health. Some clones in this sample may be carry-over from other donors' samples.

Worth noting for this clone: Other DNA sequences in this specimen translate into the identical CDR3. The CDR3 is CASSINNEQFF. The CDR3 bases are TGTGCCAGCAGTATTAACAATGAGCAGTTCTTC. This chain joins TRBV28 and TRBJ2-1, with unresolved D. The V end was cut by 5 bases, the J end by 5 bases, with 4 bases between. The CDR3 extends over 11 amino acids. The germline V gene has CDR1 MDHEN and CDR2 SYDVKM.

The CDR3 coding sequence is TGTGCCAGCAGCTTGGGGACAGGGGAGAGCACTGAAGCTTTCTTT. Encoded protein: CASSLGTGESTEAFF. The chain links TRBV5-8 to TRBJ1-1; 9 nucleotides agree with TRBD1. The germline V gene has CDR1 SGHTS and CDR2 YDEGEE. The CDR3 consists of 15 residues. V lost 0 bases and J lost 4; bases outside the gene matches: 4.

DNA of the CDR3: TGTGCCAGCAGCTCCGTGACTAGAGATACGCAGTATTTT. It translates to CASSSVTRDTQYF. The gene calls are TRBV7-2 and TRBJ2-3; tentative D call: TRBD2 (6 bases). The V end was cut by 4 bases, the J end by 5 bases, with 10 bases between. The CDR3 contains 13 residues. Per the germline V gene, CDR1 is SGHTA and CDR2 is FQGNSA. The entire variable domain, with the rest obtained from reference TRBV7-2 and TRBJ2-3, is as follows: GAGVSQSPSNKVTEKGKDVELRCDPISGHTALYWYRQSLGQGLEFLIYFQGNSAPDKSGLPSDRFSAERTGGSVSTLTIQRTQQEDSAVYLCASSSVTRDTQYFGPGTRLTVL.

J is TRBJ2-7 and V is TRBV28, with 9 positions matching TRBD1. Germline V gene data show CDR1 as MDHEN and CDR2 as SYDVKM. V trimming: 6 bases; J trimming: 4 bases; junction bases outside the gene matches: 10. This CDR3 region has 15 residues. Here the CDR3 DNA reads TGTGCCAGCAGAAAACCGGGACAGGGTTCTTACGAGCAGTACTTC. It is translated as CASRKPGQGSYEQYF.

Here the CDR3 reads CASSLGGLGTQYF. CDR3 in DNA: TGTGCCAGCAGCTTAGGGGGGTTGGGGACCCAGTACTTC. The rearrangement links TRBV7-7 to TRBJ2-5; D is tentatively TRBD1 or TRBD2 (5 bases each). CDR3 length: 13 residues. Germline V gene lookup returns CDR1 SSHAT and CDR2 FNYEAQ (reference sequence). Trimming shortened V by 1 base and J by 7 bases, and 10 bases separated the two germline ends.